Detailed here is one TCR beta chain. This sample was included in a study of blood T cell repertoires in COVID-19. In the study's own analysis: Estimation of nucleated cell counts was performed using reference gene primer amplification. Sequencing used immunoSEQ multiplex PCR; TCRdb keeps in-frame clones, though not all of them. That table supplies the V and J calls and clone size; D and trimming were determined from the DNA. This table has about 240,000 clones, 70% to 90% appearing once. This clonotype originated in a man in his 60s with acute or convalescent COVID-19. The material sequenced was peripheral blood.

The CDR3 loop is CASSLEQGAYEQYF. The CDR3 region has the DNA TGTGCCAGCAGCTTGGAACAGGGGGCTTACGAGCAGTACTTC. V and J are TRBV5-8 and TRBJ2-7; 9 bases line up with TRBD1. V shed 0 bases and J 4 bases; nucleotides not matched to a gene: 2. Germline CDR1 SGHTS, CDR2 YDEGEE. CDR3 length: 14 residues. Drawing the rest from reference TRBV5-8 and TRBJ2-7, the complete variable domain is EAGVTQSPTHLIKTRGQQATLRCSPISGHTSVYWYQQALGLGLQFLLWYDEGEERNRGNFPPRFSGRQFPNYSSELNVNALELEDSALYLCASSLEQGAYEQYFGPGTRLTVT.